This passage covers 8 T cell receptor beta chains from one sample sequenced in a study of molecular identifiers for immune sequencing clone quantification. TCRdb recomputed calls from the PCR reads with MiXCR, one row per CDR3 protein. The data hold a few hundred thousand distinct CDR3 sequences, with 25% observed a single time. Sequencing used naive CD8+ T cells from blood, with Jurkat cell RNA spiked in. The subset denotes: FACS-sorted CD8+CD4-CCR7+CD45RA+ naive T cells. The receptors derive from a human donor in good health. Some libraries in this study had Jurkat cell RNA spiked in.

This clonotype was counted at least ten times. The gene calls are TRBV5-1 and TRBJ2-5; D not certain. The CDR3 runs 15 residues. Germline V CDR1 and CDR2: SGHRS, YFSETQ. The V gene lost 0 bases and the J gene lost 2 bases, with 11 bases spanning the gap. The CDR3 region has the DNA TGCGCCAGCAGCTTGGTAGAGGCAAGGCAAGAGACCCAGTACTTC. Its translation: CASSLVEARQETQYF.

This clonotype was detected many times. The CDR3, as DNA: TGCGCCAGCAGCCAAGGGACCAAAAGCACAGATACGCAGTATTTT. This gives the protein CASSQGTKSTDTQYF. The chain couples TRBV4-3 to TRBJ2-3; the D is unclear. In germline, CDR1 is LGHNA, CDR2 YSLEER. CDR3 length: 15 amino acids. The V and J ends lost 1 base and 0 bases respectively, with 8 bases between them.

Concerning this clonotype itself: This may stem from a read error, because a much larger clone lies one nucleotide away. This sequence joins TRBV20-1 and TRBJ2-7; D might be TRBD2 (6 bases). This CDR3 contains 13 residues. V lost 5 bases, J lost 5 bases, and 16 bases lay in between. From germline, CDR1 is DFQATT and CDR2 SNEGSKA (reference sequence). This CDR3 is CSALTGTLDEQYF. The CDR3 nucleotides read TGCAGTGCTCTAACGGGGACTCTTGACGAGCAGTACTTC.

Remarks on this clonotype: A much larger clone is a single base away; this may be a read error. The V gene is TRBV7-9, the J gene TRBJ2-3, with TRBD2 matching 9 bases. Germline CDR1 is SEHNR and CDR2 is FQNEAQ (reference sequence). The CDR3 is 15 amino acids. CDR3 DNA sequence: TGTGCCAGCAGCTTTTTAGCGGGGGCCACAGATGCGCAGTATTTT. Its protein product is CASSFLAGATDAQYF.

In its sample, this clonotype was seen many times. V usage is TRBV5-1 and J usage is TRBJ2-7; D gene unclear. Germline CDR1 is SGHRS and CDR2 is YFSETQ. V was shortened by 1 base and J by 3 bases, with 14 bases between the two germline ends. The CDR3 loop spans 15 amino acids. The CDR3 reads CASSLSELQNYEQYF. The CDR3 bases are TGCGCCAGCAGCTTGTCAGAGCTCCAAAACTACGAGCAGTACTTC.

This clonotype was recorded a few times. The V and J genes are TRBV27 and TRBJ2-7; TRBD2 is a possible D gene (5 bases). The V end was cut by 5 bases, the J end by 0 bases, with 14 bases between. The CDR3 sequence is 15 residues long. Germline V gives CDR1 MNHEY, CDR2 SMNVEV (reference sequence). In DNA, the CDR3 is TGTGCCAGCAGTCCCGGGAAATGGGGCTCCTACGAGCAGTACTTC. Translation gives CASSPGKWGSYEQYF.

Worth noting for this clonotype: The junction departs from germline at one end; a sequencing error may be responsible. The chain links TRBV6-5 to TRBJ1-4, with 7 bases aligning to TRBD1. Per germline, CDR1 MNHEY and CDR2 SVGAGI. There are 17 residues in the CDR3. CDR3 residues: CASSYLRTGATNEKLLF. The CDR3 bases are TGTGCCAGCAGTTACTTAAGAACAGGGGCAACTAATGAAAAACTGCTTTTT.

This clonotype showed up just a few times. CDR3: CASSPPFPQGTGELFF. CDR3 sequence (DNA): TGTGCCAGCAGTCCCCCTTTCCCACAAGGTACCGGGGAGCTGTTTTTT. This rearrangement joins TRBV25-1 to TRBJ2-2, with D unclear. The CDR3 covers 16 residues. The V end was cut by 5 bases, the J end by 5 bases, with 18 bases between. The V gene's germline CDR1 is MGHDK and CDR2 SYGVNS. Supplemented by reference TRBV25-1 and TRBJ2-2, the full variable domain reads EADIYQTPRYLVIGTGKKITLECSQTMGHDKMYWYQQDPGMELHLIHYSYGVNSTEKGDLSSESTVSRIRTEHFPLTLESARPSHTSQYLCASSPPFPQGTGELFFGEGSRLTVL.